This TCR beta chain emerged from a study of technical replicates of blood from several donors. Only in-frame clones appear in the TCRdb table, and some are missing; sequencing was by immunoSEQ multiplex PCR. The sample records tens of thousands of clones, around 97% being singletons. V lost 3 bases to trimming and J lost 3 bases; unmatched junction nucleotides: 4. This CDR3 has 15 amino acids. Germline V gene data show CDR1 as SGHRS and CDR2 as YFSETQ. The specimen sequenced was T cells isolated from PBMCs. The receptor was isolated from a human donor in good health. The V gene is TRBV5-1, the J gene TRBJ2-1, with 9 bases that match TRBD2. CDR3 coding DNA: TGCGCCAGCAGCTCGAGCGGGGGGAGCTACAATGAGCAGTTCTTC. Translating it yields CASSSSGGSYNEQFF.